The sequence of this T cell receptor beta chain was determined in a study of blood T cells in healthy people across ages. Study-level results: TCR beta diversity tracked closely with naive T cell percentage. From one million sequenced T cells, diversity estimates were lower bounds.

Worth noting for this clonotype: The antigen is not known.

V lost 1 base, J lost 4 bases, and 9 bases stayed unmatched. CDR1 SGHTA and CDR2 FQGNSA come from the germline V gene. This CDR3 has 16 amino acids. Primed by a sample-barcoded 5' primer and a J-beta primer mix, a second PCR proceeded for about 6 to 12 cycles. Every single cDNA molecule received a tag from a template-switch adaptor with 12 random nucleotides. TCRdb reanalysed the 5' RACE reads using MiXCR and keeps one entry per CDR3 protein. Of roughly 800,000 distinct CDR3 sequences detected, 20% to 25% appear once; the ten largest clones hold 3% to 4.5%. The data were also submitted as part of a second study, on T cells of mothers and their children. From that paper: Each child contributed approximately 3.3 million TCR beta CDR3 reads, while each mother contributed over 8.5 million.

The chain carries TRBV7-2 and TRBJ2-7, with 8 bases fitting TRBD2. This TCR was recovered from a boy aged 5-17 years in good health. The sequenced sample was blood. CDR3 nucleotides: TGTGCCAGCAGCTTAGGGTTTTTGAGCGGGAGTTACGAGCAGTACTTC. As protein: CASSLGFLSGSYEQYF.